This T cell receptor (beta chain) was recorded in a study of Ad26.COV2.S vaccination and SARS-CoV-2 variants. Looking at the study overall: This donor came from the COV1001 trial of Ad26.COV2.S.

Concerning this clone: No antigen is known for it.

CDR1 and CDR2 (germline): LGHNA, YNFKEQ. The CDR3 totals 15 residues. V lost 1 base, J lost 7 bases, and 14 bases lay in between. Generated by immunoSEQ multiplex PCR, the TCRdb table keeps only in-frame clones and is missing some. The table records 300,000 to 350,000 clones, around four fifths of them present only once. Whole-study findings and limits: Recipients given vaccine exceeded placebo recipients in spike-specific TCR breadth. Once vaccination had occurred, spike-specific CD8+ and CD4+ T cell responses reportedly showed substantial breadth.

Treatment indicated: 15 to 20 received Ad26.COV2.S at low or high dose, single or two shots; five or six received placebo; per-sample allocation not given. Sample collection was performed on day 63 after the first vaccine or placebo injection. This sequence was found in a person aged 18-65 years who received the Ad26.COV2.S COVID-19 vaccine or a placebo. The sequencing used peripheral blood, collected in a trial of Ad26.COV2.S vaccine versus placebo. The chain carries TRBV4-2 and TRBJ2-4, with D possibly being TRBD2 (5 bases). The CDR3 DNA reads as TGTGCCAGCAGCCAAGGGGTGGGCGGGCGGAACATTCAGTACTTC. Translating it yields CASSQGVGGRNIQYF.